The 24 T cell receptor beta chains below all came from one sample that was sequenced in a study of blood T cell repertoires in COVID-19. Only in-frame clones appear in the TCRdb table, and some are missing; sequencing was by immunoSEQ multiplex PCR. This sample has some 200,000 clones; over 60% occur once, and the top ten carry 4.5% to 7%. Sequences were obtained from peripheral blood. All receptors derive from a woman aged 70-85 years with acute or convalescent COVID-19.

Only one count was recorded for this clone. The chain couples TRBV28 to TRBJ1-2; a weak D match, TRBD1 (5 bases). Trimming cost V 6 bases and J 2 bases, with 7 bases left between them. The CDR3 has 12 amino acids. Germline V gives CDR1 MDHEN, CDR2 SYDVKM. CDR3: CASRDTNYGYTF. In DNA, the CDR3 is TGTGCCAGCAGGGACACCAACTATGGCTACACCTTC.

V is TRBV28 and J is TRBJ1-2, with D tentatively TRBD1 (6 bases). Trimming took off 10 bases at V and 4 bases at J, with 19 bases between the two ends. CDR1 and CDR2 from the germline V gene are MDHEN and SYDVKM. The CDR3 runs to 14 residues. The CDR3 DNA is TGTGCCACCCTGAGGGAACAGGGCCTCTATGGCTACACCTTC. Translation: CATLREQGLYGYTF.

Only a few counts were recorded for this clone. CDR3 protein: CASSPSSETPLHF. CDR3 nucleotides: TGTGCCAGCAGCCCCTCTAGTGAAACACCCCTCCACTTT. V usage is TRBV9 and J usage is TRBJ1-6; D is undetermined. This CDR3 spans 13 amino acids. V dropped 4 bases and J dropped 11 bases, with 13 bases sitting between them. CDR1 SGDLS and CDR2 YYNGEE come from the germline V gene.

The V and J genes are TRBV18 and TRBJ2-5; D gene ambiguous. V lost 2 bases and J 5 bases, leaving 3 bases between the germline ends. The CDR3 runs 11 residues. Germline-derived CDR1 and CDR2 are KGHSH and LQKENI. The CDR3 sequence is CASSPEETQYF. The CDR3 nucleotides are TGTGCCAGCTCACCAGAGGAGACCCAGTACTTC. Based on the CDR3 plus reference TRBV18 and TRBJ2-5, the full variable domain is NAGVMQNPRHLVRRRGQEARLRCSPMKGHSHVYWYRQLPEEGLKFMVYLQKENIIDESGMPKERFSAEFPKEGPSILRIQQVVRGDSAAYFCASSPEETQYFGPGTRLLVL.

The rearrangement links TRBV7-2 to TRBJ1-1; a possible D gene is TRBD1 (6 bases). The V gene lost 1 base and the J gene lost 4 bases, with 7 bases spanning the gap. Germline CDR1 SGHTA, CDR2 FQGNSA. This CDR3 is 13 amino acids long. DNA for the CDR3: TGTGCCAGCAGCTTAGGGGGGCTCACTGAAGCTTTCTTT. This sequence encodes CASSLGGLTEAFF.

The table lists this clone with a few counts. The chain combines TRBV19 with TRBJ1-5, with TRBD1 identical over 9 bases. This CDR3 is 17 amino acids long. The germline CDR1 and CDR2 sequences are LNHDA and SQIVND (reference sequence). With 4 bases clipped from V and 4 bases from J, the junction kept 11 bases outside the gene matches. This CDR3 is CASSTRTGATSNQPQHF. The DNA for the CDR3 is TGTGCCAGTAGTACCAGGACAGGGGCGACCTCAAATCAGCCCCAGCATTTT.

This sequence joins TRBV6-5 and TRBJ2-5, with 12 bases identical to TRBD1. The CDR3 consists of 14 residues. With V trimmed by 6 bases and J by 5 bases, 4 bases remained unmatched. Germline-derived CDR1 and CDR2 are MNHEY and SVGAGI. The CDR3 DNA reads TGTGCCAGCAGAAGGGACAGGGGGCAGGAGACCCAGTACTTC. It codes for CASRRDRGQETQYF.

CDR3: CASSQGQGRRAEAFF. CDR3 DNA: TGTGCCAGCAGCCAAGGACAGGGTCGGAGGGCTGAAGCTTTCTTT. This chain connects TRBV14 to TRBJ1-1; TRBD1 agrees at 7 bases. The CDR3 loop spans 15 amino acids. V was pared by 1 base and J by 6 bases, with 8 bases of the junction left unmatched. Germline V gene data show CDR1 as SGHDN and CDR2 as FVKESK.

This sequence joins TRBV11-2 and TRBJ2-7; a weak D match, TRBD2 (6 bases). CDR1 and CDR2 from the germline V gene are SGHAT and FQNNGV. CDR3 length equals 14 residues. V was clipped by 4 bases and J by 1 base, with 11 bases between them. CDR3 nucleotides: TGTGCCAGCAGCTCCTTAGCGGATTCCTACGAGCAGTACTTC. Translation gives CASSSLADSYEQYF.

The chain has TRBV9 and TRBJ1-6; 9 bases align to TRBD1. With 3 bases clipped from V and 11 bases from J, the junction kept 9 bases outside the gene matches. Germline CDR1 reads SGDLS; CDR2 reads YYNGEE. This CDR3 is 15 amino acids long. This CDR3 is CASSAPGDRGAPLHF. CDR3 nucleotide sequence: TGTGCCAGCAGCGCCCCAGGCGACAGGGGGGCACCCCTCCACTTT.

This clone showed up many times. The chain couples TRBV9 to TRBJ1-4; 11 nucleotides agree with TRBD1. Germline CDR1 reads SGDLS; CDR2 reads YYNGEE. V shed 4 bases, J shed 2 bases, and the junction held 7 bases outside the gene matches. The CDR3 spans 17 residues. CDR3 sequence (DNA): TGTGCCAGCAGCCCCCCCGGGACAGGGGGGACTAATGAAAAACTGTTTTTT. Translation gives CASSPPGTGGTNEKLFF.

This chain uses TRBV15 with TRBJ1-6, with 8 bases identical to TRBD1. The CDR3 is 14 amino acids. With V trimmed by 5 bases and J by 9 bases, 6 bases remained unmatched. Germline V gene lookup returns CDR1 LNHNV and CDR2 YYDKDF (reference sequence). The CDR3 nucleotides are TGTGCCACCAGCTGGTGGACAGGGATTTCACCCCTCCACTTT. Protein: CATSWWTGISPLHF.

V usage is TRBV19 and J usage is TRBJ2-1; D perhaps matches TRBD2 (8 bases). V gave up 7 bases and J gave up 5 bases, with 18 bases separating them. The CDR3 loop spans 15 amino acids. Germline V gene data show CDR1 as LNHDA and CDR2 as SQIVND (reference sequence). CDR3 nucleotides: TGTGCCAGTACCGGGAGGGGGCTAGCGGACAATGAGCAGTTCTTC. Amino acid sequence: CASTGRGLADNEQFF.

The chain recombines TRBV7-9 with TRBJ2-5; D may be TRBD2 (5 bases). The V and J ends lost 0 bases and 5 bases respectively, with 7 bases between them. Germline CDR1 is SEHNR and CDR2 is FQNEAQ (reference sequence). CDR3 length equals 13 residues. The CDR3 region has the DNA TGTGCCAGCAGCTTAGCTTCGGGGGAGACCCAGTACTTC. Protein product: CASSLASGETQYF. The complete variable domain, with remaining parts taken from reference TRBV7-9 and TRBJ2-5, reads DTGVSQNPRHKITKRGQNVTFRCDPISEHNRLYWYRQTLGQGPEFLTYFQNEAQLEKSRLLSDRFSAERPKGSFSTLEIQRTEQGDSAMYLCASSLASGETQYFGPGTRLLVL.

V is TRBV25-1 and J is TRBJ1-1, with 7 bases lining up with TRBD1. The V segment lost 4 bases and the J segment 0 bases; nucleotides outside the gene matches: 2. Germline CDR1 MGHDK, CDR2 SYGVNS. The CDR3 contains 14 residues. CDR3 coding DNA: TGTGCCAGCAGTGTGGGACAGTTGAACACTGAAGCTTTCTTT. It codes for CASSVGQLNTEAFF.

This chain's CDR3 is CASRSTGDAEAFF. For the CDR3, the DNA is TGTGCCAGTAGAAGCACAGGGGACGCTGAAGCTTTCTTT. V usage is TRBV19 and J usage is TRBJ1-1; TRBD1 aligns across 7 bases. This CDR3 contains 13 residues. The V gene's germline CDR1 is LNHDA and CDR2 SQIVND (reference sequence). The J segment lost 6 bases and the V segment lost 6 bases, leaving 7 bases of the junction unmatched.

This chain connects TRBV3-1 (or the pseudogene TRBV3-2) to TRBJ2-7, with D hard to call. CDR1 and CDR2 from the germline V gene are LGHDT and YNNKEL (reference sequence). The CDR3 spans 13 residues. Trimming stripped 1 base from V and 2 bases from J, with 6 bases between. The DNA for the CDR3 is TGTGCCAGCAGCCAAGGGAGTCCCTACGAGCAGTACTTC. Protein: CASSQGSPYEQYF.

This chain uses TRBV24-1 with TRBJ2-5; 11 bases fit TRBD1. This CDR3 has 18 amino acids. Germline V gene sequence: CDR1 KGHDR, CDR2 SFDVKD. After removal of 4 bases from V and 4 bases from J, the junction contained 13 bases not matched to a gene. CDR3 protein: CATSDVPGQGGDGETQYF. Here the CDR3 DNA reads TGTGCCACCAGTGACGTACCGGGACAGGGGGGAGATGGAGAGACCCAGTACTTC.

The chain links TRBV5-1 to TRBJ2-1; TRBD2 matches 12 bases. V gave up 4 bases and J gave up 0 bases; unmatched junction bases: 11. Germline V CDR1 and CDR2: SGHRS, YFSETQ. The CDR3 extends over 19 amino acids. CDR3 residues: CASSPRLAGAPSSYNEQFF. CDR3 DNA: TGCGCCAGCAGCCCCCGACTAGCGGGAGCCCCAAGCTCCTACAATGAGCAGTTCTTC.

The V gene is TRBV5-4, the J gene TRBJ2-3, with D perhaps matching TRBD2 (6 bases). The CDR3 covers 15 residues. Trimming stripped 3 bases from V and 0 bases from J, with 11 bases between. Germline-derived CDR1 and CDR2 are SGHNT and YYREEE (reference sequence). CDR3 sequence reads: CASSWEVASTDTQYF. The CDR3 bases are TGTGCCAGCAGCTGGGAGGTAGCAAGCACAGATACGCAGTATTTT.

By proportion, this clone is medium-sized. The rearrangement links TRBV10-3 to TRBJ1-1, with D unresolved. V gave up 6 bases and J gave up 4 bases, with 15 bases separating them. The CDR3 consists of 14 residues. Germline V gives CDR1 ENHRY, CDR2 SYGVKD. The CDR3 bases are TGTGCCATCAGATCTGAGGGTGGTAGCACTGAAGCTTTCTTT. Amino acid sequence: CAIRSEGGSTEAFF.

The CDR3 region is CASSLSGGQTEAFF. CDR3 coding DNA: TGTGCCAGCAGTTTATCCGGGGGGCAGACTGAAGCTTTCTTT. This sequence joins TRBV28 and TRBJ1-1; tentatively, D is TRBD1 (6 bases). CDR3 length equals 14 residues. The V end lost 1 base, the J end lost 5 bases, and 11 bases lay between the germline ends. Germline CDR1 is MDHEN and CDR2 is SYDVKM.

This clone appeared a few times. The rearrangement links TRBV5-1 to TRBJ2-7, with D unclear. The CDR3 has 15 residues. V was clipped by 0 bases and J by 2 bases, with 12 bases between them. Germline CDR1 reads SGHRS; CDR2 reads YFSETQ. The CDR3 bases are TGCGCCAGCAGCTTGGTAACGGGTGCCGCCTACGAGCAGTACTTC. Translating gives CASSLVTGAAYEQYF.

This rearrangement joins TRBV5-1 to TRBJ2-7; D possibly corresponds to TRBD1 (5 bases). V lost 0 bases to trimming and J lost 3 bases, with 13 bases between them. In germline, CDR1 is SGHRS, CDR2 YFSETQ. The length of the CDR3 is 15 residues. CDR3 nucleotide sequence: TGCGCCAGCAGCTTGGAAACAGGCGGAAGCTACGAGCAGTACTTC. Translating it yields CASSLETGGSYEQYF.